This T cell receptor beta chain appears in the sequencing data of a study of beta chain features in type 1 diabetes. The germline CDR1 and CDR2 sequences are MGHDK and SYGVNS. With V trimmed by 5 bases and J by 6 bases, 9 bases remained unmatched. The CDR3 totals 15 residues. Of the isolated RNA, all was reverse transcribed, and so the sequenced material was expressed TCRB transcripts. Sequenced by immunoSEQ multiplex PCR; TCRdb stores in-frame clones only, minus some. The sample comprises 860,000 or so clones, roughly a sixth of which are singletons, and 0.02% to 0.025% rests with the top ten. Sequencing used naive CD4+ T cells from blood. The source is a woman between 18 and 30 years old in good health. J is TRBJ1-4 and V is TRBV25-1; 7 bases line up with TRBD1. CDR3 nucleotide sequence: TGTGCCAGCAGTAGGCAGCAGGGGGTAGATGAAAAACTGTTTTTT. This sequence encodes CASSRQQGVDEKLFF.